This T cell receptor (beta chain) was recovered during a study of identical twins. Findings and caveats of the study: Abundant cord blood beta clonotypes carried fewer insertions; memory repertoires showed none. Recombination models fit unrelated individuals' TCR alpha sharing but underestimated twins'. Out-of-frame alpha sequences common to twins exhibited an excess of low generation probability. Researchers caution that invariant MAIT and iNKT cells could partly confound zero-insertion analyses.

Via MiXCR, TCRdb re-called the 5' RACE reads, giving one row per CDR3 protein. The sample lists about 690,000 distinct CDR3 sequences, around 6% occurring once. About this clonotype: Antigen specificity is unknown.

Germline V CDR1 and CDR2: SGHTA, FQGTGA. Trimming took off 1 base at V and 7 bases at J, with 20 bases between the two ends. This CDR3 contains 17 residues. V is TRBV7-3 and J is TRBJ2-1, with a possible D match to TRBD2 (6 bases). The clonotype was recovered from a man aged 18-30 years in good health. The specimen was naive T cells sorted from blood. The chain's CDR3 is CASSLNPGRRRDNEQFF. The CDR3 nucleotides read TGTGCCAGCAGCTTAAATCCGGGACGTAGGAGGGATAATGAGCAGTTCTTC.